This entry features one T cell receptor beta chain sequence. Its specificity is not known. The CDR3 is made up of 17 amino acids. The germline V gene has CDR1 SGHTA and CDR2 FQGNSA. The ends lost 7 bases at V and 1 base at J; junction bases unmatched: 11. The data stem from a study of T cell responses to AZD1222 COVID-19 vaccine. Only in-frame clones appear in the TCRdb table, and some are missing; sequencing was by immunoSEQ multiplex PCR. The repertoire includes approximately 150,000 clones, roughly 90% of them detected once, and more than 1.4% sits in the top ten. General observations from the study: Vaccine-associated CD4 TCRs ranged over spike, dominating at 160-218 and 743-854. Repertoires were obtained solely post-peak T cell response.

The receptor was isolated from an adult in good health. The material sequenced was peripheral blood, taken on day 0 of AZD1222 vaccination. The J gene is TRBJ2-3, the V gene TRBV7-2, with 10 bases fitting TRBD2. For the CDR3, the DNA is TGTGCCAGCACACGGTCTAGCGGGAGAGGCGGCACAGATACGCAGTATTTT. Translating it yields CASTRSSGRGGTDTQYF.